This is a list of T cell receptor beta chains from one sample in a study of cytomegalovirus exposure and HLA in healthy donors. Repertoires were generated with immunoSEQ multiplex PCR, while TCRdb's copy carries only in-frame clones and drops some. The sample records 150,000 or so clones, roughly 74% being singletons. Sequencing was performed on PBMCs. These receptors were taken from a man between 35 and 55 years old in good health and CMV-seronegative. CDR3s include the opening cysteine and the closing phenylalanine or tryptophan. Each record gives: CDR3 length, V gene, D gene, clone size, J gene, CDR3 DNA, CDR3 protein. A D gene is named only where the DNA matches it firmly. Some rows have no size entry. The others give once, few or many, or a class for an expanded clone.

>14|TRBV28|TRBD2|-|TRBJ2-4
TGTGCCAGCAGTCCGGCACTAGCGGGGGGGACACCGTACTTC
CASSPALAGGTPYF
>16|TRBV7-9|TRBD1|once|TRBJ1-4
TGTGCCAGCAGCTTAGTTCGGGACAGGGCTTTCGAAAAACTGTTTTTT
CASSLVRDRAFEKLFF
>17|TRBV4-2|-|-|TRBJ2-2
TGTGCCAGCAGCCAAGATCTCACGGGGGGCGACACCGGGGAGCTGTTTTTT
CASSQDLTGGDTGELFF
>15|TRBV6-1|TRBD1|-|TRBJ1-2
TGTGCCAGCAGTGAAAGTCAGGGGGTATGGTATGGCTACACCTTC
CASSESQGVWYGYTF
>15|TRBV5-1|TRBD1|-|TRBJ1-6
TGCGCCAGCAGCTTTTTGACAGGGGGCAATTCACCCCTCCACTTT
CASSFLTGGNSPLHF
>16|TRBV7-8|TRBD1|-|TRBJ2-7
TGTGCCAGCAGCTTAGGGTGGACAGGGCAGGCCTACGAGCAGTACTTC
CASSLGWTGQAYEQYF
>14|TRBV14|-|-|TRBJ2-7
TGTGCCAGCAGCCAAGGACGGCGCGGTTACGAGCAGTACTTC
CASSQGRRGYEQYF
>16|TRBV7-8|TRBD2|-|TRBJ2-2
TGTGCCAGCAGCTTAGGAAGACTAGCGGGGGTAGGGGAGCTGTTTTTT
CASSLGRLAGVGELFF
>15|TRBV2|-|-|TRBJ1-2
TGTGCCAGCAGGGCTGACAGGACCACTAACTATGGCTACACCTTC
CASRADRTTNYGYTF
>14|TRBV5-4|-|-|TRBJ2-7
TGTGCCAGCAGCTTGAAGGGGGCTCGGGGGGAGCAGTACTTC
CASSLKGARGEQYF
>14|TRBV10-2|-|once|TRBJ2-3
TGCGCCAGCAGTCAACTCACGGGGACAGATACGCAGTATTTT
CASSQLTGTDTQYF
>14|TRBV5-1|-|-|TRBJ2-7
TGCGCCAGCGGCGAGACATCAGCGGACTACGAGCAGTACTTC
CASGETSADYEQYF
>15|TRBV5-1|TRBD2|-|TRBJ2-1
TGCGCCAGCAGCTTGGGACTAGCGGGGGGCAATGAGCAGTTCTTC
CASSLGLAGGNEQFF
>20|TRBV9|TRBD2|-|TRBJ2-1
TGTGCCAGCAGCGTAACGGCCGGGACTAGCGGGGGCGCAACCTACAATGAGCAGTTCTTC
CASSVTAGTSGGATYNEQFF
>14|TRBV7-2|-|-|TRBJ2-3
TGTGCCAGCAGCTTAGTTGCCACAACCTATACGCAGTATTTT
CASSLVATTYTQYF
>14|TRBV11-3|-|-|TRBJ2-7
TGTGCCAGCAGCTTAGGGGGGGTTGCCTACGAGCAGTACTTC
CASSLGGVAYEQYF
>17|TRBV13|-|-|TRBJ2-2
TGTGCCAGCAGCTTAGGGGCGGCCTCGCCGAACACCGGGGAGCTGTTTTTT
CASSLGAASPNTGELFF
>13|TRBV6-5|-|few|TRBJ1-1
TGTGCCAGCAGACTTAGACAGAACACTGAAGCTTTCTTT
CASRLRQNTEAFF
>17|TRBV7-2|TRBD1|once|TRBJ1-6
TGTGCCAGCAGCCCTACGGGGACAGACTCCTATAATTCACCCCTCCACTTT
CASSPTGTDSYNSPLHF
>14|TRBV5-4|-|-|TRBJ2-5
TGTGCCAGCAGCTTACAGAAGATCCAAGAGACCCAGTACTTC
CASSLQKIQETQYF
>15|TRBV12-5|-|-|TRBJ2-2
TGTGCTAGTGGCGCTGGAAGGGGCTACACCGGGGAGCTGTTTTTT
CASGAGRGYTGELFF
>14|TRBV5-1|TRBD2|-|TRBJ2-5
TGCGCCAGCAGCTTGGAAAGAGGGAGGGTGACCCAGTACTTC
CASSLERGRVTQYF
>15|TRBV27|TRBD1|-|TRBJ2-7
TGTGCCAGCAGTTACATGGGACAGGGGAGGTACGAGCAGTACTTC
CASSYMGQGRYEQYF
>14|TRBV18|-|-|TRBJ1-5
TGTGCCAGCTCACCAGCAGGGCATAATCAGCCCCAGCATTTT
CASSPAGHNQPQHF
>16|TRBV28|TRBD1|once|TRBJ2-2
TGTGCCAGCAGTTTATTTACAGGGGGCGTGGGCGGGGAGCTGTTTTTT
CASSLFTGGVGGELFF
>14|TRBV2|-|-|TRBJ1-5
TGTGCCAGCACCCGACAGGTTAGCAATCAGCCCCAGCATTTT
CASTRQVSNQPQHF
>13|TRBV7-7|-|-|TRBJ1-1
TGTGCCAGCAGCGTTACAGGGAACACTGAAGCTTTCTTT
CASSVTGNTEAFF
>13|TRBV18|-|-|TRBJ1-1
TGTGCCAGCTCACCACGGGGGGGCACTGAAGCTTTCTTT
CASSPRGGTEAFF
>12|TRBV28|TRBD1|once|TRBJ1-2
TGTGCCAGCAGCCGAGGGGGCGATGGCTACACCTTC
CASSRGGDGYTF
>15|TRBV28|-|-|TRBJ1-6
TGTGCCAGCAGTTTATGGCGGTCAACTTATTCACCCCTCCACTTT
CASSLWRSTYSPLHF
>15|TRBV6-5|-|-|TRBJ1-6
TGTGCCAGCTCCTCATCGACAGGCCCCAATTCACCCCTCCACTTT
CASSSSTGPNSPLHF
>12|TRBV28|-|-|TRBJ1-2
TGTGCCACGTTAAGGGGGATGTATGGCTACACCTTC
CATLRGMYGYTF
>17|TRBV4-1|-|-|TRBJ2-5
TGCGCCAGCAGCCAAGATAGGCTCCGACGGGGTCAAGAGACCCAGTACTTC
CASSQDRLRRGQETQYF
>19|TRBV2|-|-|TRBJ1-3
TGTGCCAGCAGTGGGGCGTCGGGGTCGGGCAGGGGATCTGGAAACACCATATATTTT
CASSGASGSGRGSGNTIYF
>15|TRBV30|-|-|TRBJ1-2
TGTGCCTGGAGTGTGTGGGGAGCTGCTAACTATGGCTACACCTTC
CAWSVWGAANYGYTF
>15|TRBV11-2|-|-|TRBJ1-5
TGTGCCAGCAGCTCGGGTGGGGCGAGAGGTCAGCCCCAGCATTTT
CASSSGGARGQPQHF
>15|TRBV27|-|-|TRBJ1-5
TGTGCCAGCAGGCCACAGGGCTGGGGCAATCAGCCCCAGCATTTT
CASRPQGWGNQPQHF
>13|TRBV6-1|-|once|TRBJ2-1
TGTGCCAGCAGGCGGGACTCCCTTGGTGAGCAGTTCTTC
CASRRDSLGEQFF
>16|TRBV9|-|few|TRBJ1-1
TGTGCCAGCAGCGCCCCCGGGACACCCATGAACACTGAAGCTTTCTTT
CASSAPGTPMNTEAFF
>14|TRBV19|-|-|TRBJ1-1
TGTGCCACCCAAGCGAAGTGGGGCAACACTGAAGCTTTCTTT
CATQAKWGNTEAFF
>14|TRBV6-6|TRBD1|few|TRBJ2-7
TGTGCCAGCAGTTACTCCACAGGGGCACCTGAGCAGTACTTC
CASSYSTGAPEQYF
>14|TRBV7-9|TRBD1|-|TRBJ1-4
TGTGCCAGCAGCACGGGACAGGGATATGAAAAACTGTTTTTT
CASSTGQGYEKLFF
>14|TRBV2|-|-|TRBJ1-1
TGTGCCAGCAGCCGCGACGGGGGTCTTGATGAAGCTTTCTTT
CASSRDGGLDEAFF
>14|TRBV5-6|TRBD1|-|TRBJ2-7
TGTGCCAGCAGCTTGGTGGCAGGGGGCCACGAGCAGTACTTC
CASSLVAGGHEQYF
>15|TRBV5-4|TRBD1|-|TRBJ1-2
TGTGCCAGCAGCTTGGACAGGGGAACTGCCCAAGGCTACACCTTC
CASSLDRGTAQGYTF
>17|TRBV5-1|TRBD1|-|TRBJ1-6
TGCGCCAGCAGCATGGAACAGGGGGTTGACTATAATTCACCCCTCCACTTT
CASSMEQGVDYNSPLHF
>15|TRBV19|TRBD1|-|TRBJ2-1
TGTGCCAGTAGTATATTCGGAGACAGGGGTAATGAGCAGTTCTTC
CASSIFGDRGNEQFF
>14|TRBV30|-|-|TRBJ2-7
TGTGCCTGGAGAGTAATGGGGGCAGGGAAGGAGCAGTACTTC
CAWRVMGAGKEQYF
>15|TRBV7-9|-|-|TRBJ1-2
TGTGCCAGCAGCTTGGGGAATGGGGCGGCTCGGGGCTACACCTTC
CASSLGNGAARGYTF
>16|TRBV29-1|TRBD2|-|TRBJ2-5
TGCAGCGTTGACGCCCTAGCGGGTCCCTCGCAAGAGACCCAGTACTTC
CSVDALAGPSQETQYF
>15|TRBV5-1|-|-|TRBJ1-1
TGCGCCAGCAGCATAACAGCCATTATGAACACTGAAGCTTTCTTT
CASSITAIMNTEAFF